This note documents a single TCR beta chain sequence. Its antigen is currently unknown. These data are taken from a study of graft-versus-host responses after intestinal transplantation. Study-level background: Every recipient underwent anti-thymocyte globulin induction, then tacrolimus and steroids for around three years. General study findings and limits: Recipient marrow showed GvH clones, some seen first in ileum or blood.

The CDR3 runs 14 residues. V lost 6 bases to trimming and J lost 3 bases, with 14 bases between them. Germline CDR1 MNHEY, CDR2 SVGAGI. Some clones are missing from TCRdb's copy, which holds only in-frame ones; the method was immunoSEQ multiplex PCR. The sample comprises about 100,000 clones, about 90% of which are singletons, and roughly 1% rests with the top ten. The sequence derives from a human donor who was the organ donor for an intestinal transplant. The chain carries TRBV6-5 and TRBJ2-5; D unresolved. The specimen comprised unstimulated CD4+ T cells sorted from spleen or lymph node cells, sampled before transplant. This CDR3 reads CASRGSLIKETQYF. The CDR3 nucleotides are TGTGCCAGCAGGGGCAGCTTAATAAAAGAGACCCAGTACTTC.